The entry below gives a single T cell receptor beta chain sequence along with its context. The CDR3 is 15 amino acids. Trimming took off 3 bases at V and 1 base at J, with 12 bases between the two ends. Looked up from germline, CDR1 is MDHEN and CDR2 is SYDVKM. The source of the sample is a study of blood T cell repertoires in COVID-19. Sequencing was performed with immunoSEQ multiplex PCR; in TCRdb, only in-frame clones are kept and a portion is missing. The table has approximately 250,000 clones, around four fifths seen once. The source material was peripheral blood. V and J are TRBV28 and TRBJ1-1, with D possibly being TRBD1 (6 bases). The TCR was taken from a woman aged 55-75 years with active or convalescent COVID-19. The CDR3 bases are TGTGCCAGCAGTTTTCTAGGACAGAAGAACACTGAAGCTTTCTTT. Translating gives CASSFLGQKNTEAFF.